This passage covers 2 T cell receptor beta chains from one sample sequenced in a study of shared clonotypes between healthy human individuals. The protocol was immunoSEQ multiplex PCR, while the TCRdb copy is restricted to in-frame clones and leaves out a portion. This sample carries some 2,000,000 clones, approximately 95% of them seen once, and the ten largest clones take over 0.1%. Sequencing was performed on naive CD4+ T cells sorted from blood. Subset defined: CD45RA+ positively selected. The receptor set was obtained from a man between 18 and 35 years old in good health.

This clone was seen just once. This chain links TRBV5-1 with TRBJ2-2; TRBD2 aligns across 11 bases. V lost 5 bases to trimming and J lost 6 bases; unmatched junction nucleotides: 6. Per the germline V gene, CDR1 is SGHRS and CDR2 is YFSETQ. The length of the CDR3 is 15 residues. CDR3 region: CASSSTSGSPGELFF. For the CDR3, the DNA is TGCGCCAGCAGTTCTACTAGCGGGAGCCCCGGGGAGCTGTTTTTT.

This chain links TRBV5-1 with TRBJ1-4; the match to TRBD1 covers 9 bases. CDR3 length: 18 amino acids. V lost 1 base to trimming and J lost 8 bases; unmatched junction nucleotides: 15. Germline lookup yields CDR1 SGHRS and CDR2 YFSETQ. The CDR3 here is CASSLSFSLGDRVEKLFF. As DNA, the CDR3 is TGCGCCAGCAGCTTGTCATTCAGTCTAGGGGACAGGGTGGAAAAACTGTTTTTT.